This paragraph covers one TCR beta chain sequence. Its antigen is not identified. The data originate from a study of cytomegalovirus exposure and HLA in healthy donors. Study-wide findings and caveats: A cluster of highly shared sequence variants was likely a sequencing artifact.

Both 60 Vbeta primers and 13 Jbeta primers went into the PCR. The method was immunoSEQ multiplex PCR; TCRdb's version includes in-frame clones alone and lacks a portion of them. The sample consists of roughly 140,000 clones, roughly 80% of them appearing once. Every donor was a healthy person donating bone marrow. The material sequenced was PBMCs. The receptor's source is a female donor in good health and CMV-seronegative.

CDR3 in amino acids: CASSLLDYGYTF. CDR3 sequence (DNA): TGTGCCAGCAGTCTGTTAGACTATGGCTACACCTTC. V gene TRBV28 combines with J gene TRBJ1-2; no firm D call. Germline V gene data show CDR1 as MDHEN and CDR2 as SYDVKM. The V end was cut by 5 bases, the J end by 3 bases, with 7 bases between. The CDR3 consists of 12 residues.